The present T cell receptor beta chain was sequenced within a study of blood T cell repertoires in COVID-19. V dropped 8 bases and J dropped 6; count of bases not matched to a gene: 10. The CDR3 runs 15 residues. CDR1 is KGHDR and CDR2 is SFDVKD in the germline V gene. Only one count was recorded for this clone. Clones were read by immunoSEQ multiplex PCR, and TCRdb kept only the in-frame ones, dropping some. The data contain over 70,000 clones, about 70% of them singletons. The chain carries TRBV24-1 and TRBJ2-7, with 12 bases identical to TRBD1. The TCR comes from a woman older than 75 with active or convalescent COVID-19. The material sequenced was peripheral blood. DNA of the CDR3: TGTGCCACCACCGAGGGTGGGACAGGGGGCTGCGAGCAGTACTTC. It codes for CATTEGGTGGCEQYF.